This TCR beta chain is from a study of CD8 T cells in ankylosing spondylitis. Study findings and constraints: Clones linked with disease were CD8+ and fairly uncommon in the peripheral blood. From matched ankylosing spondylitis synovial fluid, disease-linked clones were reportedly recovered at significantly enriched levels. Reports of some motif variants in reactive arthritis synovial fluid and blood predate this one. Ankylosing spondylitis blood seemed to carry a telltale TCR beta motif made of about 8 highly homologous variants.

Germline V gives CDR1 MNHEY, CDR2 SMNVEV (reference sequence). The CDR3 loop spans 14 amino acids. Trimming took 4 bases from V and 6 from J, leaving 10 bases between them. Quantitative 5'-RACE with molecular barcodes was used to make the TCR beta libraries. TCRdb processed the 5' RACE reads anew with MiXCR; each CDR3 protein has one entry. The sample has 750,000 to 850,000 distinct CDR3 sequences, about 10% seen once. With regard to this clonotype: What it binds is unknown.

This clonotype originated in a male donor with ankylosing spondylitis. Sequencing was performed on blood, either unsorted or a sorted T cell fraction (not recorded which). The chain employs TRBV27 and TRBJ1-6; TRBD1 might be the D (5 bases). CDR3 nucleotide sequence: TGTGCCAGCAGTTGGAGGCAGGGTAATTCACCCCTCCACTTT. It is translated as CASSWRQGNSPLHF.